This T cell receptor beta chain derives from a study of T cell responses to AZD1222 COVID-19 vaccine. Points on this clone: The antigen is unknown.

This CDR3 has 13 residues. J lost 6 bases, V lost 4 bases, and 1 base had no gene match. The germline CDR1 and CDR2 sequences are LGHNA and YNFKEQ. Study results and limitations: Donors, mostly white British, included more females; clonal diversity was possibly underestimated. It was only after the peak T cell response that any repertoires were sampled. Regions 160-218 and 743-854 held dominance among vaccine-associated CD4 TCRs, which spanned spike.

Generated by immunoSEQ multiplex PCR, the TCRdb table keeps only in-frame clones and is missing some. The data contain about 130,000 clones, 87% of them seen just once; the ten biggest clones take up 1.3% to 1.5%. This sequence joins TRBV4-2 and TRBJ2-1; 9 positions agree with TRBD2. This sequence originates from an adult in good health. The input for sequencing was peripheral blood, taken on day 0 of AZD1222 vaccination. Here the CDR3 DNA reads TGTGCCAGCAGCCGCGGGGGGGCCAATGAGCAGTTCTTC. Its protein is CASSRGGANEQFF.